The present T cell receptor beta chain was sequenced within a study of T cells in Graves' hyperthyroidism and ophthalmopathy. Study background: At initial diagnosis, before any treatment had begun, peripheral blood was obtained.

In this sample, this clonotype turned up many times. The V gene's germline CDR1 is SQVTM and CDR2 ANQGSEA. V lost 1 base and J lost 1, with 9 bases in between. The CDR3 totals 14 residues. Each person with ophthalmopathy scored at least 3 on the Clinical Activity Score, reached NOSPECS grade 4 or higher, and had been ill under 3 months. Any patient presenting with uncontrolled infection, other autoimmune disease, pregnancy or lactation was left out. Each 10 ml fresh peripheral blood draw supplied the PBMCs. There were TCR beta CDR3 regions amplified from RNA transcripts. HTBI primers were used for first-round RT-PCR of the TCR CDR3. TCRdb re-derived calls from the multiplex PCR reads in MiXCR, one entry per CDR3 protein. The table shows about 400,000 distinct CDR3 sequences, with approximately 15% occurring only once.

The sequencing input was blood. This sequence joins TRBV29-1 and TRBJ2-3, with D possibly matching TRBD2 (6 bases). This receptor was taken from a young man with Graves' ophthalmopathy. CDR3 amino acids: CSVEGEVRTDTQYF. CDR3 bases: TGCAGCGTTGAAGGGGAGGTTCGCACAGATACGCAGTATTTT.